This TCR beta chain was observed in a study of blood T cell repertoires in COVID-19. Sequencing was performed with immunoSEQ multiplex PCR; in TCRdb, only in-frame clones are kept and a portion is missing. The data show approximately 200,000 clones, roughly 86% seen once. The CDR3 sequence is 15 residues long. Looked up from germline, CDR1 is MNHEY and CDR2 is SVGEGT. Trimming stripped 2 bases from V and 0 bases from J, with 5 bases between. This clone was seen ten or more times. Individuals aged 18 to 89 years were recruited from fewer than 25 US areas. This receptor was identified in a man younger than 30 with acute COVID-19. The chain links TRBV6-2 or TRBV6-3 to TRBJ2-6; no firm D call. The material sequenced was PBMCs or T cells enriched from blood (not recorded which). CDR3 residues: CASSYLYSGANVLTF. The CDR3 nucleotides are TGTGCCAGCAGTTACCTCTACTCTGGGGCCAACGTCCTGACTTTC.